This T cell receptor (beta chain) was identified in a study of OX40 agonist ivuxolimab in advanced cancers. About the research overall: Intravenous ivuxolimab was administered to patients every 2 weeks at 0.01 to 10 mg/kg.

CDR3 length equals 11 residues. The V end lost 3 bases, the J end lost 3 bases, and 2 bases lay between the germline ends. In germline, CDR1 is SGDLS, CDR2 YYNGEE. It was autoimmune disease history or systemic immunosuppression that excluded patients. Study-wide results and limits: With doses of 0.1 to 3.0 mg/kg, CD4+ and CD8+ blood T cells had undergone clonal expansion by week 6. Undetermined was the antigen specificity of the expanded peripheral T cells.

Some clones are missing from TCRdb's copy, which holds only in-frame ones; the method was immunoSEQ multiplex PCR. The sample lists approximately 18,000 clones; approximately 80% were seen once. This clone appeared many times. Its antigen is currently unknown. The gene calls are TRBV9 and TRBJ2-3; no definite D call. The starting material was CD4+ or CD8+ T cells sorted from blood, obtained in a trial of the OX40 agonist ivuxolimab. This TCR was recovered from an adult with an advanced solid tumor such as melanoma, head and neck, liver or kidney cancer. CDR3 nucleotides: TGTGCCAGCAGCGCTACAGATACGCAGTATTTT. Protein product: CASSATDTQYF.